This entry lists 32 T cell receptor beta chains sequenced from one sample in a study of post-analysis software for immune sequencing data. Broader study findings: Controls showed lower frequencies than patients for 5 or 6 TRBV segments, and TRBV5-6, TRBV5-1 and TRBV20-1 were among these.

Their recognized antigens are unknown. Researchers reported that TCR beta cDNA libraries carried unique molecular identifiers. TCRdb re-derived calls from the PCR reads in MiXCR, one entry per CDR3 protein. This sample has 700,000 to 900,000 distinct CDR3 sequences, with 35% to 55% found just once. Sequenced material: blood. These receptors came from a girl between 10 and 17 years old with multiple sclerosis.

This clonotype was seen only a few times. J is TRBJ2-1 and V is TRBV27, with 12 nucleotides matching TRBD1. Germline-derived CDR1 and CDR2 are MNHEY and SMNVEV (reference sequence). Germline trimming cut 6 bases from V and 8 bases from J; bases unmatched to any gene: 5. CDR3 length equals 14 residues. The CDR3 DNA sequence: TGTGCCAGCAGCACCGGGACAGGGGGCTATGAGCAGTTCTTC. This translates into CASSTGTGGYEQFF.

CDR3 DNA: TGTGCCAGTAGTGAAGGGCCGTCTAGCACAGATACGCAGTATTTT. Amino acids: CASSEGPSSTDTQYF. The genes are TRBV19 and TRBJ2-3, with unresolved D. The ends were cut back, 5 bases at V and 0 bases at J, with 12 bases in the middle. The CDR3 is 15 residues long. CDR1 is LNHDA and CDR2 is SQIVND in the germline V gene (reference sequence).

The chain employs TRBV12-3 or TRBV12-4 and TRBJ1-1; D may be TRBD1 (6 bases). The CDR3 totals 15 residues. The V and J ends lost 1 base and 4 bases respectively, with 13 bases between them. CDR3 residues: CASSLDSGVGTEAFF. The DNA of the CDR3 is TGTGCCAGCAGTTTAGATTCAGGGGTGGGCACTGAAGCTTTCTTT.

Only a few counts were recorded for this clonotype. This chain connects TRBV20-1 to TRBJ2-7, with TRBD1 identical over 11 bases. Germline-derived CDR1 and CDR2 are DFQATT and SNEGSKA (reference sequence). V lost 3 bases, J lost 2 bases, and 6 bases stayed unmatched. The CDR3 totals 15 residues. The CDR3 bases are TGCAGTGCTAGCGGCCGGGACAGGGGGGCCTACGAGCAGTACTTC. The encoded protein is CSASGRDRGAYEQYF.

The chain uses TRBV14 and TRBJ1-2, with D maybe TRBD1 (6 bases). V was pared by 4 bases and J by 3 bases, with 18 bases between. Germline V gene sequence: CDR1 SGHDN, CDR2 FVKESK. The CDR3 sequence is 16 residues long. The CDR3 DNA follows: TGTGCCAGCAGCCCCAGGTCGGACAGACTTTACTATGGCTACACCTTC. It codes for CASSPRSDRLYYGYTF.

The chain joins TRBV6-2 or TRBV6-3 to TRBJ1-2; perhaps TRBD1 as D (5 bases). The CDR3 has 15 residues. Germline V gives CDR1 MNHEY, CDR2 SVGEGT. V lost 5 bases, J lost 0 bases, and 13 bases lay in between. CDR3 in DNA: TGTGCCAGCAGTCTCGGACACCTTTCTAACTATGGCTACACCTTC. Translated, it gives CASSLGHLSNYGYTF.

There are a few counts of this clonotype. The genes are TRBV9 and TRBJ1-1; D not resolved. Germline V CDR1 and CDR2: SGDLS, YYNGEE. The length of the CDR3 is 15 residues. V lost 3 bases and J 1 base, leaving 13 bases between the germline ends. In DNA, the CDR3 is TGTGCCAGCAGCGCCAAGCCTTCCGGGAACACTGAAGCTTTCTTT. It translates to CASSAKPSGNTEAFF. Looking up the rest from reference TRBV9 and TRBJ1-1 gives the full variable domain: DSGVTQTPKHLITATGQRVTLRCSPRSGDLSVYWYQQSLDQGLQFLIQYYNGEERAKGNILERFSAQQFPDLHSELNLSSLELGDSALYFCASSAKPSGNTEAFFGQGTRLTVV.

This clonotype came up a few times. V and J are TRBV7-9 and TRBJ2-7; either TRBD1 or TRBD2 may supply D (5 bases each). The CDR3 spans 14 residues. Trimming removed 4 bases from V and 4 bases from J, with 14 bases in between. Germline CDR1 is SEHNR and CDR2 is FQNEAQ (reference sequence). The CDR3 coding sequence is TGTGCCAGCAGCTCCTCCGGGACCCCGTACGAGCAGTACTTC. Translating gives CASSSSGTPYEQYF.

This clonotype came up once. The chain combines TRBV6-4 with TRBJ2-1; the D gene is possibly TRBD2 (6 bases). V shed 2 bases and J shed 4 bases, with 12 bases lying between them. CDR1 is MRHNA and CDR2 is SNTAGT in the germline V gene. CDR3 length: 15 amino acids. The CDR3 sequence is CASSDGVADYNEQFF. The CDR3 nucleotides read TGTGCCAGCAGTGACGGGGTAGCGGATTACAATGAGCAGTTCTTC.

V is TRBV9 and J is TRBJ1-2, with D maybe TRBD1 (6 bases). The germline CDR1 and CDR2 sequences are SGDLS and YYNGEE. Trimming removed 0 bases from V and 3 bases from J, with 18 bases in between. There are 17 residues in the CDR3. CDR3 sequence: CASSVGGGTDIDYGYTF. The DNA of the CDR3 is TGTGCCAGCAGCGTAGGAGGGGGGACTGACATCGACTATGGCTACACCTTC.

CDR3 region: CASSLSIGGSYGYTF. DNA of the CDR3: TGTGCCAGCAGTTTATCGATCGGTGGGTCCTATGGCTACACCTTC. This chain connects TRBV27 to TRBJ1-2, with D unclear. Germline CDR1 reads MNHEY; CDR2 reads SMNVEV (reference sequence). The ends were cut back, 0 bases at V and 4 bases at J, with 12 bases in the middle. This CDR3 is 15 amino acids long.

V is TRBV4-3 and J is TRBJ1-4, with a tentative D call TRBD1 (5 bases). Germline V lookup: CDR1 LGHNA, CDR2 YSLEER. V was shortened by 0 bases and J by 3 bases, with 11 bases between the two germline ends. This CDR3 has 16 amino acids. The CDR3 spells CASSQEKGAANEKLFF. The CDR3 DNA reads TGCGCCAGCAGCCAAGAAAAAGGGGCGGCTAATGAAAAACTGTTTTTT.

This clonotype was seen a handful of times. This chain connects TRBV12-3 or TRBV12-4 to TRBJ2-5, with TRBD2 matching over 9 bases. The CDR3 covers 17 residues. Trimming cost V 2 bases and J 5 bases; bases outside gene matches: 12. The CDR3 here is CASSLNPGGRAGETQYF. DNA for the CDR3: TGTGCCAGCAGTTTAAACCCCGGCGGGAGGGCAGGGGAGACCCAGTACTTC.

For this clonotype: One end of the junction fails to match germline, which may point to a read error. The V and J genes are TRBV7-8 and TRBJ2-7; 9 bases map to TRBD2. The CDR3 runs to 15 residues. Germline V gene lookup returns CDR1 SGHVS and CDR2 FQNEAQ. The CDR3 bases are TGTGCCAGCAGCTTAGTTGCGGGAGGGTCCTGCGAGCAGTACTTC. Translating it yields CASSLVAGGSCEQYF.

A few counts support this clonotype. The chain employs TRBV29-1 and TRBJ2-4; no clear D. Trimming cost V 7 bases and J 0 bases, with 13 bases left between them. CDR1 and CDR2 (germline): SQVTM, ANQGSEA. The CDR3 totals 14 residues. The CDR3 DNA reads TGCAGCGCCCAAAGTACTCTAGCCAAAAACATTCAGTACTTC. Protein: CSAQSTLAKNIQYF.

The chain recombines TRBV7-6 with TRBJ2-1; D remains ambiguous. The V end lost 5 bases, the J end lost 2 bases, and 10 bases lay between the germline ends. Germline CDR1 is SGHVS and CDR2 is FNYEAQ. The CDR3 is 14 amino acids. Here the CDR3 DNA reads TGTGCCAGCAGCCTGGATACTACCTACAATGAGCAGTTCTTC. Translation: CASSLDTTYNEQFF.

V usage is TRBV6-2 or TRBV6-3 and J usage is TRBJ2-5; D unresolved. V lost 6 bases and J lost 5, with 16 bases in between. CDR3 size: 14 residues. Germline-derived CDR1 and CDR2 are MNHEY and SVGEGT. The CDR3: CASSHGRRGETQYF. The CDR3 DNA follows: TGTGCCAGCAGCCATGGGCGAAGAGGCGAGACCCAGTACTTC.

The V gene is TRBV7-2, the J gene TRBJ2-7; D tentatively fits TRBD1 or TRBD2 (5 bases each). The CDR3 totals 16 residues. Germline V gene data show CDR1 as SGHTA and CDR2 as FQGNSA. The ends were cut back, 1 base at V and 4 bases at J, with 17 bases in the middle. CDR3 bases: TGTGCCAGCAGCTTAGACGCCCTCGGGACCAATTACGAGCAGTACTTC. Translating it yields CASSLDALGTNYEQYF.

This chain connects TRBV15 to TRBJ2-2; D might be TRBD2 (6 bases). Per germline, CDR1 LNHNV and CDR2 YYDKDF (reference sequence). The germline V and J ends were trimmed by 0 bases and 7 bases, with 12 bases remaining between them. The CDR3 extends over 15 amino acids. The chain's CDR3 is CATSRDRLVVGELFF. As DNA, the CDR3 is TGTGCCACCAGCAGAGATCGACTAGTAGTCGGGGAGCTGTTTTTT. The complete variable domain, with remaining parts taken from reference TRBV15 and TRBJ2-2, reads DAMVIQNPRYQVTQFGKPVTLSCSQTLNHNVMYWYQQKSSQAPKLLFHYYDKDFNNEADTPDNFQSRRPNTSFCFLDIRSPGLGDTAMYLCATSRDRLVVGELFFGEGSRLTVL.

In its sample, this clonotype was seen many times. The rearrangement joins TRBV6-5 to TRBJ1-2, with TRBD1 as a possible D gene (6 bases). Trimming pared 6 bases from V and 8 bases from J, leaving 16 bases between. CDR1 is MNHEY, CDR2 SVGAGI, per germline. This CDR3 comprises 13 residues. As DNA, the CDR3 is TGTGCCAGCAGCCCACAGGGAGTAGGCGGCTACACCTTC. Translation: CASSPQGVGGYTF.

There are a few counts of this clonotype. The rearrangement joins TRBV6-2 or TRBV6-3 to TRBJ2-5; possibly TRBD2 for D (5 bases). This CDR3 has 18 residues. Germline CDR1 is MNHEY and CDR2 is SVGEGT. The V end was cut by 2 bases, the J end by 3 bases, with 22 bases between. The CDR3 coding sequence is TGTGCCAGCAGTTACAAGGTGGGAGCTCTTAAGTTGGAAGAGACCCAGTACTTC. It yields the protein CASSYKVGALKLEETQYF.

The chain has TRBV5-1 and TRBJ1-4; no reliable D call. Between the trimmed V and J ends, which lost 0 bases and 7 bases, there was a span of 13 bases. The CDR3 is 15 amino acids. In germline, CDR1 is SGHRS, CDR2 YFSETQ. Written as DNA, the CDR3 is TGCGCCAGCAGCTTGGAGGGCCTGTCCCTTGAAAAACTGTTTTTT. It specifies CASSLEGLSLEKLFF. The variable domain in full, completed from reference TRBV5-1 and TRBJ1-4, reads KAGVTQTPRYLIKTRGQQVTLSCSPISGHRSVSWYQQTPGQGLQFLFEYFSETQRNKGNFPGRFSGRQFSNSRSEMNVSTLELGDSALYLCASSLEGLSLEKLFFGSGTQLSVL.

The chain joins TRBV4-1 to TRBJ2-5, with D possibly being TRBD2 (6 bases). V was pared by 4 bases and J by 4 bases, with 13 bases between. CDR3 size: 14 residues. The V gene's germline CDR1 is MGHRA and CDR2 YSYEKL. CDR3 sequence: CASSRRDALETQYF. CDR3 sequence (DNA): TGCGCCAGCAGCCGGCGGGACGCCCTAGAGACCCAGTACTTC.

The chain is built from TRBV20-1 and TRBJ2-3; 11 nucleotides match TRBD2. Trimming cost V 3 bases and J 5 bases; bases outside gene matches: 4. This CDR3 spans 14 amino acids. Per germline, CDR1 DFQATT and CDR2 SNEGSKA (reference sequence). The CDR3, as DNA: TGCAGTGCTAGGGCTAGCGGGAGGAGAGATACGCAGTATTTT. It is translated as CSARASGRRDTQYF.

This chain joins TRBV20-1 and TRBJ2-1; 7 bases are a match to TRBD2. Germline lookup yields CDR1 DFQATT and CDR2 SNEGSKA (reference sequence). The junction had 7 bases not matched to a gene; V was cut back by 8 bases and J by 3 bases. This CDR3 region has 13 residues. The CDR3 nucleotides read TGCAGTCCCACTCAGCGGGACTACAATGAGCAGTTCTTC. The encoded protein is CSPTQRDYNEQFF.

The chain is built from TRBV12-3 or TRBV12-4 and TRBJ1-5; no definite D call. Deletions cut 6 bases from V and 2 bases from J, with 5 bases between. CDR3 length: 12 amino acids. This chain's CDR3 is CASRIGNQPQHF. The DNA of the CDR3 is TGTGCCAGCAGAATTGGCAATCAGCCCCAGCATTTT.

The chain couples TRBV6-5 to TRBJ2-3, with 10 positions matching TRBD2. Looked up from germline, CDR1 is MNHEY and CDR2 is SVGAGI. V was clipped by 6 bases and J by 4 bases; unmatched bases: 4. The CDR3 is made up of 14 amino acids. CDR3 sequence reads: CASRKAGGPDTQYF. The CDR3 DNA reads as TGTGCCAGCAGAAAAGCGGGAGGGCCAGATACGCAGTATTTT.

The rearrangement uses TRBV6-1 and TRBJ2-1; D perhaps matches TRBD2 (6 bases). The CDR3 has 13 residues. Trimming removed 6 bases at V and 7 bases at J, with 13 bases between. Germline V gene lookup returns CDR1 MNHNS and CDR2 SASEGT. CDR3 amino acids: CASREGNLNEQFF. DNA of the CDR3: TGTGCCAGCAGGGAGGGGAATTTGAATGAGCAGTTCTTC.

The V and J genes are TRBV4-1 and TRBJ1-1; no clear D. Looked up from germline, CDR1 is MGHRA and CDR2 is YSYEKL. Deletions cut 8 bases from V and 3 bases from J, with 13 bases between. This CDR3 has 13 residues. The CDR3 DNA follows: TGCGCCAGCGGATGGGGAGGGCACACTGAAGCTTTCTTT. It is translated as CASGWGGHTEAFF.

The chain uses TRBV12-3 or TRBV12-4 and TRBJ1-5; D is unresolved. V was pared by 5 bases and J by 5 bases, with 13 bases between. This CDR3 has 14 amino acids. This CDR3 is CASSRNGDYQPQHF. The CDR3 region has the DNA TGTGCCAGCAGTCGGAACGGAGACTATCAGCCCCAGCATTTT.

This chain joins TRBV20-1 and TRBJ2-4; D is uncertain. The J call is uncertain, as TRBJ2-5 better fits the DNA end. This CDR3 has 15 amino acids. Germline CDR1 and CDR2: DFQATT and SNEGSKA (reference sequence). As DNA, the CDR3 is TGCAGTGCTGCGCCTTCCGATTATTTACCCGAGACCCAGTACTTC. The encoded protein is CSAAPSDYLPETQYF.

The chain has TRBV20-1 and TRBJ2-1; 9 positions agree with TRBD2. The length of the CDR3 is 15 residues. The V segment lost 3 bases and the J segment 1 base; nucleotides outside the gene matches: 4. Germline CDR1 DFQATT, CDR2 SNEGSKA (reference sequence). CDR3 sequence (DNA): TGCAGTGCTAGTTTCAGCGGGAGGTCCTACAATGAGCAGTTCTTC. This encodes CSASFSGRSYNEQFF.